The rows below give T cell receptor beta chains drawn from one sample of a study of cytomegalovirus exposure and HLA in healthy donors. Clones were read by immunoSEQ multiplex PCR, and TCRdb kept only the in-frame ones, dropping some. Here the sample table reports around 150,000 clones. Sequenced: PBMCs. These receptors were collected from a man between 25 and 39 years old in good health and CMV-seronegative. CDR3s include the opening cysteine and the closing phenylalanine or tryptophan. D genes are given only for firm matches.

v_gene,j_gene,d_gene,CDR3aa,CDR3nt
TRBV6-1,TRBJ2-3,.,CASSESLVADTQYF,TGTGCCAGCAGTGAATCTCTAGTAGCAGATACGCAGTATTTT
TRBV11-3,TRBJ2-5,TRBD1,CASTKGTGEETQYF,TGTGCCAGCACGAAAGGGACAGGGGAGGAGACCCAGTACTTC
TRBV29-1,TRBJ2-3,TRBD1,CSGGTGRHTYTQYF,TGCAGCGGGGGGACAGGGCGCCATACATATACGCAGTATTTT
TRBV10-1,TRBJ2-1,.,CASSLRTGLQFF,TGCGCCAGCAGCCTACGGACGGGACTCCAGTTCTTC
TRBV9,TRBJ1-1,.,CASSPLPMSTEAFF,TGTGCCAGCAGCCCCCTCCCGATGAGCACTGAAGCTTTCTTT
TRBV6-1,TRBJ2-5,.,CASSTYDLETQYF,TGTGCCAGCAGTACTTACGATTTGGAGACCCAGTACTTC
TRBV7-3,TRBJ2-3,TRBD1,CASSPQGATDTQYF,TGTGCCAGCAGCCCCCAGGGGGCTACAGATACGCAGTATTTT
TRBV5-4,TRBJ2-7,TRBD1,CASSWGTGAYEQYF,TGTGCCAGCAGCTGGGGGACAGGAGCCTACGAGCAGTACTTC
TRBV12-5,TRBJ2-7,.,CASGLVEGALYEQYF,TGTGCTAGTGGTTTGGTAGAAGGGGCTCTCTACGAGCAGTACTTC
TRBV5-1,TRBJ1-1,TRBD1,CASSIGQGRGTEAFF,TGCGCCAGCAGCATAGGACAGGGGAGAGGCACTGAAGCTTTCTTT
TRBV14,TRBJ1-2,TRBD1,CASSLIPGGLTLDTHYGYTF,TGTGCCAGCAGCCTAATCCCAGGGGGATTAACGCTCGACACTCACTATGGCTACACCTTC
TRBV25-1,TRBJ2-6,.,CASSAPGTPHSGANVLTF,TGTGCCAGCAGTGCCCCCGGGACACCCCACTCTGGGGCCAACGTCCTGACTTTC
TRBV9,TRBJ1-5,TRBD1,CASSEGTDRSQPQHF,TGTGCCAGCAGCGAGGGGACAGACCGCAGTCAGCCCCAGCATTTT
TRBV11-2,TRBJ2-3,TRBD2,CASSSPGLAGHTDTQYF,TGTGCCAGCAGCTCCCCGGGACTAGCGGGTCACACAGATACGCAGTATTTT
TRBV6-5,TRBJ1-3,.,CASSYSRGVAGNTIYF,TGTGCCAGCAGTTACTCGCGAGGAGTGGCTGGAAACACCATATATTTT
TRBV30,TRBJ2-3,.,CARGTDTQYF,TGTGCTCGGGGCACAGATACGCAGTATTTT
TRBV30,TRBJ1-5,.,CAWSGNYNQPQHF,TGTGCCTGGAGTGGGAACTACAATCAGCCCCAGCATTTT
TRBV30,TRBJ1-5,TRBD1,CAWSVMTGGQPQHF,TGTGCCTGGAGTGTAATGACAGGGGGCCAGCCCCAGCATTTT
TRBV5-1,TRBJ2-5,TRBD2,CASSGGLAGETQYF,TGCGCCAGCAGCGGTGGACTAGCGGGAGAGACCCAGTACTTC
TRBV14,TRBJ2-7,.,CASSEIGQLREQYF,TGTGCCAGCAGCGAAATTGGACAGCTAAGGGAGCAGTACTTC
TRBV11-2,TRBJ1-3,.,CASSLIGGSTGNTIYF,TGTGCCAGCAGCTTAATAGGAGGGTCTACTGGAAACACCATATATTTT
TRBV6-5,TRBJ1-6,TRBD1,CASSYQATGRNSPLHF,TGTGCCAGCAGTTACCAAGCGACAGGGCGCAATTCACCCCTCCACTTT
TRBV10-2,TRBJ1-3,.,CASSESGDSDSGNTIYF,TGCGCCAGCAGTGAGTCGGGGGACTCCGACTCTGGAAACACCATATATTTT
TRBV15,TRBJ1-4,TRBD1,CATSRGTGGREKLFF,TGTGCCACCAGCAGGGGGACAGGGGGAAGGGAAAAACTGTTTTTT
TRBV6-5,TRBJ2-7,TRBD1,CASSLVGQVYEQYF,TGTGCCAGCAGTCTCGTAGGACAGGTCTACGAGCAGTACTTC
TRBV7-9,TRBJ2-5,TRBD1,CASSSIGQGQETQYF,TGTGCCAGCAGCTCTATCGGACAGGGCCAAGAGACCCAGTACTTC
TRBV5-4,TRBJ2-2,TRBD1,CASSGRQGESGELFF,TGTGCCAGCAGCGGTCGACAGGGGGAGAGCGGGGAGCTGTTTTTT
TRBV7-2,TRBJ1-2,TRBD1,CASSFRPGTGNYGYTF,TGTGCCAGCAGTTTTCGTCCCGGGACAGGGAACTATGGCTACACCTTC
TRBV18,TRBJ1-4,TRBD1,CASSPQGDEKLFF,TGTGCCAGCTCCCCGCAGGGGGATGAAAAACTGTTTTTT
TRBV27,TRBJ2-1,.,CASSLAGTSGEQFF,TGTGCCAGCAGTTTAGCGGGGACCTCCGGTGAGCAGTTCTTC
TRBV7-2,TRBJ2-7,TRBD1,CASSATGSIYEQYF,TGTGCCAGCAGCGCGACAGGGTCGATCTACGAGCAGTACTTC
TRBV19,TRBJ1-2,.,CASSWNRDNGYTF,TGTGCCAGTAGTTGGAACAGGGACAATGGCTACACCTTC
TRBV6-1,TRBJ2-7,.,CASSEVGGTYEQYF,TGTGCCAGCAGTGAAGTAGGCGGCACCTACGAGCAGTACTTC
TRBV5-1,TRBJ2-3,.,CASSLGAGEDTQYF,TGCGCCAGCAGCTTGGGGGCGGGTGAAGATACGCAGTATTTT
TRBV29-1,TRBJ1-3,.,CSVVRGAGNTIYF,TGCAGCGTTGTGCGGGGTGCGGGAAACACCATATATTTT
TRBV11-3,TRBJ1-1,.,CASSPGGQGTEAFF,TGTGCCAGCAGCCCCGGGGGTCAGGGAACTGAAGCTTTCTTT
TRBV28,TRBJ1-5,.,CASSFRQPQHF,TGTGCCAGCAGTTTCCGTCAGCCCCAGCATTTT
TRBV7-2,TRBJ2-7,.,CASSPTGGRYEQYF,TGTGCCAGCAGCCCCACAGGTGGGCGCTACGAGCAGTACTTC
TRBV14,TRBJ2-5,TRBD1,CASSQDWKDRQETQYF,TGTGCCAGCAGCCAAGATTGGAAGGACAGGCAAGAGACCCAGTACTTC
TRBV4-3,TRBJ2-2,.,CASSQGRVGQAGTGELFF,TGCGCCAGCAGCCAAGGGAGGGTAGGACAGGCGGGCACCGGGGAGCTGTTTTTT
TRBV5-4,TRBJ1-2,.,CAIQDLGDFYGYTF,TGTGCCATCCAAGATTTAGGGGATTTTTATGGCTACACCTTC
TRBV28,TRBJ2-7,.,CASSLPRLRWNYEQYF,TGTGCCAGCAGTTTACCCAGGCTCCGCTGGAACTACGAGCAGTACTTC
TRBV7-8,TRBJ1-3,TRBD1,CASSPGTATSSGNTIYF,TGTGCCAGCAGCCCCGGGACAGCCACCTCCTCTGGAAACACCATATATTTT
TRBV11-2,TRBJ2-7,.,CASSIGGSYEQYF,TGTGCCAGCAGTATCGGAGGATCCTACGAGCAGTACTTC
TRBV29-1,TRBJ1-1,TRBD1,CSVEEGQANEAFF,TGCAGCGTTGAAGAAGGACAGGCTAATGAAGCTTTCTTT
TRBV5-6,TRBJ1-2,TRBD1,CASSLRDSNYGYTF,TGTGCCAGCAGCCTGAGGGACAGTAACTATGGCTACACCTTC
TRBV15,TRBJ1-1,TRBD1,CATSRRTGHTEAFF,TGTGCCACCAGCAGACGGACAGGGCACACTGAAGCTTTCTTT
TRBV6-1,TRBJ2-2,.,CASSAYTGELFF,TGTGCCAGCAGTGCTTACACCGGGGAGCTGTTTTTT
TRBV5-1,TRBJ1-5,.,CASSIDSTNQPQHF,TGCGCCAGCAGCATCGACAGTACAAATCAGCCCCAGCATTTT
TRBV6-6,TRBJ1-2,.,CASSYQGAQDGYTF,TGTGCCAGCAGTTACCAAGGGGCGCAAGATGGCTACACCTTC
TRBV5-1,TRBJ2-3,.,CASSQQGSAEDTQYF,TGCGCCAGCAGCCAACAGGGAAGTGCGGAAGATACGCAGTATTTT
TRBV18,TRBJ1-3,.,CASSPVAGSTFSGNTIYF,TGTGCCAGCTCACCAGTGGCGGGGAGCACCTTCTCTGGAAACACCATATATTTT
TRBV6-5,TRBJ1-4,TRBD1,CASSGQGKEKLFF,TGTGCCAGCAGCGGACAGGGAAAGGAAAAACTGTTTTTT
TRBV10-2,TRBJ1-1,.,CASSVHQGGSNTEAFF,TGCGCCAGCAGTGTTCATCAGGGAGGTTCTAACACTGAAGCTTTCTTT
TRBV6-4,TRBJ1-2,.,CASSDSAGHNGYTF,TGTGCCAGCAGTGACTCGGCAGGGCATAACGGCTACACCTTC
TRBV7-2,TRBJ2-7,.,CASSLSFYEQYF,TGTGCCAGCAGCTTAAGCTTCTACGAGCAGTACTTC
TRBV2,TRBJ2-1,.,CASMETSSYNEQFF,TGTGCCAGCATGGAGACGAGCTCCTACAATGAGCAGTTCTTC
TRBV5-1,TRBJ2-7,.,CASSADSTAYEQYF,TGCGCCAGCAGCGCGGACAGCACAGCCTACGAGCAGTACTTC
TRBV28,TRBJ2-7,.,CASSKTRDFPRYEQYF,TGTGCCAGCAGTAAGACCCGGGACTTTCCCCGTTACGAGCAGTACTTC